Shown below are 20 T cell receptor beta chains from a single sample sequenced in a study of monozygotic twins with inflammatory bowel disease. TCRdb reprocessed the 5' RACE reads, keeping one entry per CDR3 protein, no DNA. This table lists more than 350,000 distinct CDR3 sequences. Specimen: blood. All receptors come from a human donor with ulcerative colitis or Crohn's disease, or a healthy co-twin of an affected twin (not recorded which).

The chain carries TRBV14 and TRBJ2-7; absent DNA, TCRdb's TRBD2 call cannot be checked. This CDR3 contains 16 residues. Looked up from germline, CDR1 is SGHDN and CDR2 is FVKESK. CDR3 residues: CASSPYVGLANYEQYF.

The J gene is TRBJ1-2, the V gene TRBV5-1. The CDR3 contains 15 residues. The V gene's germline CDR1 is SGHRS and CDR2 YFSETQ. The CDR3: CASSWEPLSNYGYTF.

This chain links TRBV3-1 with TRBJ1-5; no DNA is available, so the TRBD1 call from TCRdb remains unchecked. The CDR3 is 15 residues long. Per germline, CDR1 LGHDT and CDR2 YNNKEL (reference sequence). CDR3 protein: CASSQSAQGGQPQHF.

The CDR3 loop reads CASSPSQFKDPNSPLHF. The chain has TRBV7-2 and TRBJ1-6; TCRdb's D gene call, TRBD1, goes unchecked for lack of DNA. Germline V lookup: CDR1 SGHTA, CDR2 FQGNSA. CDR3 length: 17 amino acids.

The chain uses TRBV29-1 and TRBJ1-2; the D call from TCRdb, TRBD1, cannot be confirmed without DNA. The CDR3 sequence is 11 residues long. Germline loops: CDR1 SQVTM, CDR2 ANQGSEA. CDR3 amino acids: CSVGTGNGYTF.

The chain uses TRBV4-3 and TRBJ2-1; TCRdb's D gene call, TRBD2, goes unchecked for lack of DNA. The germline gives CDR1 LGHNA, CDR2 YSLEER. This CDR3 has 17 amino acids. CDR3: CASSQDNTGGSKHEQFF.

The chain carries TRBV7-9 and TRBJ1-4. Germline CDR1 is SEHNR and CDR2 is FQNEAQ (reference sequence). The CDR3 consists of 12 residues. Here the CDR3 reads CASSLEDLRVFF.

The V call is TRBV7-7, the J call TRBJ2-2. CDR1 and CDR2 (germline): SSHAT, FNYEAQ (reference sequence). This CDR3 spans 14 amino acids. The CDR3 region is CASLRDESGGELFF.

The rearrangement uses TRBV7-6 and TRBJ2-1; with no DNA, the TCRdb D assignment of TRBD1 cannot be verified. This CDR3 spans 15 amino acids. Germline lookup yields CDR1 SGHVS and CDR2 FNYEAQ. The CDR3 is CASSLLGARLDEQFF.

This CDR3 is CAISDWLSNTGELFF. The chain couples TRBV10-3 to TRBJ2-2. There are 15 residues in the CDR3. Per the germline V gene, CDR1 is ENHRY and CDR2 is SYGVKD.

The chain couples TRBV12-3 or TRBV12-4 to TRBJ2-1; the D call from TCRdb, TRBD2, cannot be confirmed without DNA. This CDR3 is 15 amino acids long. CDR3 sequence: CASSAWDSERGEQFF.

The J gene is TRBJ2-5, the V gene TRBV20-1. Germline-derived CDR1 and CDR2 are DFQATT and SNEGSKA (reference sequence). The CDR3 spans 12 residues. The CDR3 is CSARDRGETQYF.

V gene TRBV6-2 or TRBV6-3 combines with J gene TRBJ2-2; TCRdb's D call of TRBD1 is untestable without DNA. From germline, CDR1 is MNHEY and CDR2 SVGEGT. The CDR3 covers 14 residues. CDR3: CASSFPGYTGELFF.

J is TRBJ1-4 and V is TRBV5-1; TCRdb reports TRBD1, a call that lacks DNA to check it against. CDR1 is SGHRS, CDR2 YFSETQ, per germline. The CDR3 is made up of 14 amino acids. CDR3 sequence: CASSSGQLDEKLFF.

The V call is TRBV7-9, the J call TRBJ1-1; no DNA is available, so the TRBD1 call from TCRdb remains unchecked. Germline CDR1 and CDR2: SEHNR and FQNEAQ (reference sequence). This CDR3 is built from 14 residues. The CDR3 is CASSLGGSQTEAFF.

The V call is TRBV7-2, the J call TRBJ2-3. Germline V lookup: CDR1 SGHTA, CDR2 FQGNSA. CDR3 size: 13 residues. The CDR3 loop is CASSLTGSDTQYF.

The chain recombines TRBV27 with TRBJ1-5; TCRdb returns TRBD1, unconfirmable since there is no DNA. Germline V gene lookup returns CDR1 MNHEY and CDR2 SMNVEV (reference sequence). This CDR3 region has 14 residues. This CDR3 is CASSLTGTNQPQHF.

This chain connects TRBV20-1 to TRBJ1-2. The CDR3 consists of 13 residues. Germline V lookup: CDR1 DFQATT, CDR2 SNEGSKA (reference sequence). The CDR3 is CSASHREDRGYTF.

The J gene is TRBJ1-1, the V gene TRBV5-1; TCRdb returns TRBD1, unconfirmable since there is no DNA. The germline gives CDR1 SGHRS, CDR2 YFSETQ. The CDR3 covers 17 residues. CDR3 sequence: CASSLRTADVINTEAFF.

The genes are TRBV6-1 and TRBJ2-7. Germline V gene sequence: CDR1 MNHNS, CDR2 SASEGT. The CDR3 runs 14 residues. This CDR3 is CASTTVMGWGEQYF.